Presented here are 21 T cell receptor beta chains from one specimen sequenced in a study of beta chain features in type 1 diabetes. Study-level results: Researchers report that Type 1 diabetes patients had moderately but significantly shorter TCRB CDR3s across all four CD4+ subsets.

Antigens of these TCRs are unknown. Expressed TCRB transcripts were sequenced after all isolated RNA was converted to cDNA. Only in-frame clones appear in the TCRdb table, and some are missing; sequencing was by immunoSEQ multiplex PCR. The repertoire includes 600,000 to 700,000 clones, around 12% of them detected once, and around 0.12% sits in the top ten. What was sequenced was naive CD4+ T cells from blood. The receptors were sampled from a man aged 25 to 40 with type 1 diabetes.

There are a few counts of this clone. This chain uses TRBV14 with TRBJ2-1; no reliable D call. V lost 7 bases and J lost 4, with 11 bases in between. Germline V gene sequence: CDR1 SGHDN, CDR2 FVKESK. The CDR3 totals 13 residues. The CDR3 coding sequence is TGTGCCAGCACCGCGAATGGGTACAATGAGCAGTTCTTC. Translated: CASTANGYNEQFF.

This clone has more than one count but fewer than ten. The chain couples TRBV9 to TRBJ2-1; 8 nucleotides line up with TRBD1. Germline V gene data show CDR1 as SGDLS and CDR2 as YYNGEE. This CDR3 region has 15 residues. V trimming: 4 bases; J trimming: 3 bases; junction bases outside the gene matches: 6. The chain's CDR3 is CASSPLGQDYNEQFF. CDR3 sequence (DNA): TGTGCCAGCAGCCCGCTGGGACAGGACTACAATGAGCAGTTCTTC.

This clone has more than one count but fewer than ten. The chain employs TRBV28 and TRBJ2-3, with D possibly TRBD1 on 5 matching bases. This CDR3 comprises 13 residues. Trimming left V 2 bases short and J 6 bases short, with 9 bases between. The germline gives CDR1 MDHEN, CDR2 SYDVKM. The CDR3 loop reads CASSLGAWDTQYF. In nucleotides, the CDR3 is TGTGCCAGCAGTTTAGGGGCGTGGGATACGCAGTATTTT.

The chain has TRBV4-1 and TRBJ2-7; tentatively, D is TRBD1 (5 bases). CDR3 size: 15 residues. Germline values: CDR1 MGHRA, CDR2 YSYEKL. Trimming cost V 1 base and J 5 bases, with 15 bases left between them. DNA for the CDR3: TGCGCCAGCAGCCAAGGGGCAGGGTTTGCCGACGAGCAGTACTTC. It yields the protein CASSQGAGFADEQYF.

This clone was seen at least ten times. The CDR3 here is CASSDRGNEQFF. In DNA, the CDR3 is TGTGCCAGCAGTGACAGGGGGAATGAGCAGTTCTTC. The chain has TRBV2 and TRBJ2-1; 7 positions agree with TRBD1. V gave up 3 bases and J gave up 7 bases; unmatched junction bases: 0. The CDR3 spans 12 residues. Germline-derived CDR1 and CDR2 are SNHLY and FYNNEI.

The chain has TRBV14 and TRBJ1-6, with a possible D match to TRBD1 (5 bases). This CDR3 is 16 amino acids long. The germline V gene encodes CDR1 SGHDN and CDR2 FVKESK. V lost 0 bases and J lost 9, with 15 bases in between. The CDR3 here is CASSQEEAGLGSPLHF. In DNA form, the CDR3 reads TGTGCCAGCAGCCAAGAGGAAGCAGGGCTAGGTTCACCCCTCCACTTT.

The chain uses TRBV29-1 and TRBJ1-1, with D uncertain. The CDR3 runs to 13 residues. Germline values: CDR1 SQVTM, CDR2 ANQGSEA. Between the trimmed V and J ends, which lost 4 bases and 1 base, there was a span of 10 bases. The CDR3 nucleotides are TGCAGCGTTGCCCGGACCCCGAACACTGAAGCTTTCTTT. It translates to CSVARTPNTEAFF.

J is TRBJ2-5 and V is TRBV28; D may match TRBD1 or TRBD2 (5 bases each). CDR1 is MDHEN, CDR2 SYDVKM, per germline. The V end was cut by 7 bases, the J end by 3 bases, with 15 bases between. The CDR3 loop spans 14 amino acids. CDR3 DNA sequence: TGTGCCAGCACACCCGGGACCCATAAAGAGACCCAGTACTTC. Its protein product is CASTPGTHKETQYF.

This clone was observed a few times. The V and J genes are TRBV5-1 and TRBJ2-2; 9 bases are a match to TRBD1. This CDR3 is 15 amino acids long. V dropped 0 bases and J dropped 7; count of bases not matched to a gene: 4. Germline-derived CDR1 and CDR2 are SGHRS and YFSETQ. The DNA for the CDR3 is TGCGCCAGCAGCTTGGTACAGGGGGCCGACGGGGAGCTGTTTTTT. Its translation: CASSLVQGADGELFF.

The CDR3 reads CASTRRGGDYGYTF. The CDR3 nucleotides are TGTGCCAGCACCCGCCGGGGGGGAGACTATGGCTACACCTTC. The chain links TRBV6-5 to TRBJ1-2, with D perhaps TRBD1 (5 bases). CDR3 length equals 14 residues. Trimming removed 7 bases at V and 3 bases at J, with 15 bases between. Germline CDR1 is MNHEY and CDR2 is SVGAGI.

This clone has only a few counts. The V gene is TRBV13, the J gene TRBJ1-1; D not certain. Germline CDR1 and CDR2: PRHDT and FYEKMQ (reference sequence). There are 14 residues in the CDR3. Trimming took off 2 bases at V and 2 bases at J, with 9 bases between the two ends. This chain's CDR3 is CASSLRTINTEAFF. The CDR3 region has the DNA TGTGCCAGCAGCTTAAGAACGATCAACACTGAAGCTTTCTTT.

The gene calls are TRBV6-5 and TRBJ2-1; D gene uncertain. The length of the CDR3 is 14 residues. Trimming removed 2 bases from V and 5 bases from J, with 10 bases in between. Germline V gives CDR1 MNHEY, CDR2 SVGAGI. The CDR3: CASSYERLNNEQFF. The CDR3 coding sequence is TGTGCCAGCAGTTACGAAAGGCTAAACAATGAGCAGTTCTTC.

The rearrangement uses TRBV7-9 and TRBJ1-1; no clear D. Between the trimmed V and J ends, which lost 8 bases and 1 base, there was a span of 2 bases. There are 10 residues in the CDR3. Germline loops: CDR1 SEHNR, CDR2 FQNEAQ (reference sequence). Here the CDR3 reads CASENTEAFF. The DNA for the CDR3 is TGTGCCAGCGAGAACACTGAAGCTTTCTTT.

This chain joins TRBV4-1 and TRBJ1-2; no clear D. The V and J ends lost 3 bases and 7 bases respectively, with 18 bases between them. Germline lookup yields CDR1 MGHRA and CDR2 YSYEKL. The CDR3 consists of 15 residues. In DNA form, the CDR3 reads TGCGCCAGCAGCCAGGATGCTATTGTTTGGGGTGGCTACACCTTC. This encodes CASSQDAIVWGGYTF.

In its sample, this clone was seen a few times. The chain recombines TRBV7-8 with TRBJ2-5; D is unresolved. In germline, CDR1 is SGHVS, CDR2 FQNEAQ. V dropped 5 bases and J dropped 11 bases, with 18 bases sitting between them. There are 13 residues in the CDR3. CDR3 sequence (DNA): TGTGCCAGCAGCGTAGACAAGGGAACTACACAGTACTTC. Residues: CASSVDKGTTQYF.

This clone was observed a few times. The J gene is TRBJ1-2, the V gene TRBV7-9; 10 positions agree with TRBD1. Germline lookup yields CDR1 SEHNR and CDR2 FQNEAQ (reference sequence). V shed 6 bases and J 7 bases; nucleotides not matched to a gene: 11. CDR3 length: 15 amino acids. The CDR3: CASRPGQGIPVGYTF. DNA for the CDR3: TGTGCCAGCAGGCCGGGACAGGGGATACCTGTTGGCTACACCTTC.

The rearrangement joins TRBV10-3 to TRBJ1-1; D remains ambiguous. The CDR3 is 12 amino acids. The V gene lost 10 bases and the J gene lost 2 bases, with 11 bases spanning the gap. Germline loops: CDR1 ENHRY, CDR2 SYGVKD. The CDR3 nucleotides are TGTGCCACTCAGGCGGGTAACACTGAAGCTTTCTTT. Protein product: CATQAGNTEAFF.

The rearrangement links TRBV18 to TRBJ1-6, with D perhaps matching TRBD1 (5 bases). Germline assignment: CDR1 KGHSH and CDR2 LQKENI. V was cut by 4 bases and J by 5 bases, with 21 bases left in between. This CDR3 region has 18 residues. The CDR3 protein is CASSLRNPRGSDNSPLHF. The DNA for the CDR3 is TGTGCCAGCTCACTCCGAAACCCACGGGGGTCGGATAATTCACCCCTCCACTTT.

The CDR3, as DNA: TGTGCCAGCAGCGTCAATGTTTACTCTGGGGCCAACGTCCTGACTTTC. Its protein product is CASSVNVYSGANVLTF. The chain employs TRBV7-3 and TRBJ2-6; D is ambiguous. The length of the CDR3 is 16 residues. Per the germline V gene, CDR1 is SGHTA and CDR2 is FQGTGA. The ends were cut back, 5 bases at V and 0 bases at J, with 11 bases in the middle.

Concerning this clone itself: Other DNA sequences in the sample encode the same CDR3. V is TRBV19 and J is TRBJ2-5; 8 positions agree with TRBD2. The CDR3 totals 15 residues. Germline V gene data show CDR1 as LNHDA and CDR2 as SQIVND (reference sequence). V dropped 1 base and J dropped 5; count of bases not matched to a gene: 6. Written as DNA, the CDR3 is TGTGCCAGTAGTATAGGGGCAGCGGGGGAGGAGACCCAGTACTTC. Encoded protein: CASSIGAAGEETQYF.

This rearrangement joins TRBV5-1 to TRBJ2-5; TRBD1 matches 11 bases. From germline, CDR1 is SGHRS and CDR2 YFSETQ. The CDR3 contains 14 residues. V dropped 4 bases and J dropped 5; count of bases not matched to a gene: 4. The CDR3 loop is CASSGQGALETQYF. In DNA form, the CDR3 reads TGCGCCAGCAGCGGACAGGGGGCTTTGGAGACCCAGTACTTC.